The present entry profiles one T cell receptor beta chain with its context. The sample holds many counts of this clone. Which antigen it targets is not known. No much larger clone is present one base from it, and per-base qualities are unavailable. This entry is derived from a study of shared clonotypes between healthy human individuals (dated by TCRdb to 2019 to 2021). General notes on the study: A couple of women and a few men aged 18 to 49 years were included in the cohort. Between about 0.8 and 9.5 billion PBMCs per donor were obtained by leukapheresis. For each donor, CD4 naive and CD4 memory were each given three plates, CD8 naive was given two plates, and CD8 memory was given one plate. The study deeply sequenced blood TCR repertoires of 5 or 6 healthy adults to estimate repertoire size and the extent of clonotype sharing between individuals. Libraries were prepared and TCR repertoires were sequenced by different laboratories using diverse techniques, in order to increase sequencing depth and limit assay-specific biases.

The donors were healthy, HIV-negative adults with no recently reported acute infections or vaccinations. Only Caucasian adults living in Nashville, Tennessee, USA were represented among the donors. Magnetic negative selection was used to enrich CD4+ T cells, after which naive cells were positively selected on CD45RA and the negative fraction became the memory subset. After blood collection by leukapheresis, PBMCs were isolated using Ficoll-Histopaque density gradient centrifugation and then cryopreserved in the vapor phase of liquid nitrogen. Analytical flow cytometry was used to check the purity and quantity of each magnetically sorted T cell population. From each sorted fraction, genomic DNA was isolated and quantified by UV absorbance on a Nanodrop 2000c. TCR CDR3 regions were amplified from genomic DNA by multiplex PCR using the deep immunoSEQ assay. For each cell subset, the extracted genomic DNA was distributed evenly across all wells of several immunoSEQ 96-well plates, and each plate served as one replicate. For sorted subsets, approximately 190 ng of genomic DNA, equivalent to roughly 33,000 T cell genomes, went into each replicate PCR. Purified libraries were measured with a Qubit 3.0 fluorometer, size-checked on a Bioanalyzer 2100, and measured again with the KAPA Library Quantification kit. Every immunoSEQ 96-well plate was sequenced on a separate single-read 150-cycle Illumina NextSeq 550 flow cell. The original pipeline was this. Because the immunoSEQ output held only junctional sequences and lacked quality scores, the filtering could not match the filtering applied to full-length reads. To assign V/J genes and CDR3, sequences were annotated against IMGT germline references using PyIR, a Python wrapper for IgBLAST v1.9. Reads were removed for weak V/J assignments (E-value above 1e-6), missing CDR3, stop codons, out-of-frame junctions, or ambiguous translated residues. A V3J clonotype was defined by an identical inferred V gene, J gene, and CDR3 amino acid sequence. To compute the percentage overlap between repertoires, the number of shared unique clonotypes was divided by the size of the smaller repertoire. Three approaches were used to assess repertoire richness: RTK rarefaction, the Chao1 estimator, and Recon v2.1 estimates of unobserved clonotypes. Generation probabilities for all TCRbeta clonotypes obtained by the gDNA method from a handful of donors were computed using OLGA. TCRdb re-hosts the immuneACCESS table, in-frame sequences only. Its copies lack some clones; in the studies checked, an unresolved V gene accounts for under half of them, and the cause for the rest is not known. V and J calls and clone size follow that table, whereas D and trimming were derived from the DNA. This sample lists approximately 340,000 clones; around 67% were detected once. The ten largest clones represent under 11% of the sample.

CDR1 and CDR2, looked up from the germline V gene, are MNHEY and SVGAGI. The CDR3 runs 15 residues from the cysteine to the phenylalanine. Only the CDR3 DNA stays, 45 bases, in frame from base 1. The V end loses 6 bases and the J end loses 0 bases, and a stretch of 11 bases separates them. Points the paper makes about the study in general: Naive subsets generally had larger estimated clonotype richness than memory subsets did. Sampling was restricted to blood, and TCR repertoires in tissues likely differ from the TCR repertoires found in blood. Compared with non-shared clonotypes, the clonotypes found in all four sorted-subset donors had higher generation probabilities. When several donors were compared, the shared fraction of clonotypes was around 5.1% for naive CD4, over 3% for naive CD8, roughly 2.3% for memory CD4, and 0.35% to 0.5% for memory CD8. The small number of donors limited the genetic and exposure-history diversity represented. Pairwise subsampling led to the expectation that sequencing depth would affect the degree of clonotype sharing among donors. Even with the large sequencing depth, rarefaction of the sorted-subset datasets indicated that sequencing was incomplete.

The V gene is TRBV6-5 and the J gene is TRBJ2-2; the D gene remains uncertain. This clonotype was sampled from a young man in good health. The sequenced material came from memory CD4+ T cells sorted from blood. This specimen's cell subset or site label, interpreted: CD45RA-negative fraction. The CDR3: CASSQHPTNTGELFF. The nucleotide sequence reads TGTGCCAGCAGCCAACATCCGACGAACACCGGGGAGCTGTTTTTT.